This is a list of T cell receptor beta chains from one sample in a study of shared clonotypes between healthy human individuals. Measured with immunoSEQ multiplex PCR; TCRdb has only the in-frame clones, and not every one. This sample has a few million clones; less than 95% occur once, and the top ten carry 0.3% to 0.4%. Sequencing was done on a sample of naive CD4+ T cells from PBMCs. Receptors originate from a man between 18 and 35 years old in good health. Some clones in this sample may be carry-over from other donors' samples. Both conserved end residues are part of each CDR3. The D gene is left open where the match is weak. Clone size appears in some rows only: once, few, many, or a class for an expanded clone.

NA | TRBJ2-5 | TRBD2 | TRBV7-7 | CASSSDTGLAGQETQYF | TGTGCCAGCAGCTCGGATACTGGACTAGCGGGACAAGAGACCCAGTACTTC
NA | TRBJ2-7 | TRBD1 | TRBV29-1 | CSVGTASFGEQYF | TGCAGCGTGGGGACAGCCTCGTTCGGGGAGCAGTACTTC
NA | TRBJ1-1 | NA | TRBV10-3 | CAISEPNQGWTEAFF | TGTGCCATCAGTGAGCCAAACCAGGGTTGGACTGAAGCTTTCTTT
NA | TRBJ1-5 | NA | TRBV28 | CASTRPRGGNQPQHF | TGTGCCAGCACACGACCCAGGGGAGGCAATCAGCCCCAGCATTTT
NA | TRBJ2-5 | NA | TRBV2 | CASISVRRETQYF | TGTGCCAGCATTTCCGTTCGTCGAGAGACCCAGTACTTC
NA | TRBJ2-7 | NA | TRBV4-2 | CASSLEARRYEQYF | TGTGCCAGCAGCCTAGAGGCCAGGAGGTACGAGCAGTACTTC
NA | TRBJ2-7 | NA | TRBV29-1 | CSVEEYRGGEQYF | TGCAGCGTTGAAGAGTATAGGGGCGGGGAGCAGTACTTC
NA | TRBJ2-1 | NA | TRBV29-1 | CSVEPRTAYNEQFF | TGCAGCGTTGAACCCAGGACAGCTTACAATGAGCAGTTCTTC
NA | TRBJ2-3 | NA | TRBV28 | CASGDGGQSTDTQYF | TGTGCCAGCGGCGATGGTGGCCAAAGCACAGATACGCAGTATTTT
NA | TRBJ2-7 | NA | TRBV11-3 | CASSLKDGGSYEQYF | TGTGCCAGCAGCTTAAAGGATGGGGGGTCCTACGAGCAGTACTTC
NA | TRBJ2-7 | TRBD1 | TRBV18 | CASSPGTGAYEQYF | TGTGCCAGCTCACCAGGGACAGGGGCCTACGAGCAGTACTTC
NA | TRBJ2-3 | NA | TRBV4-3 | CASSQEGSQRVTQYF | TGCGCCAGCAGCCAGGAGGGTTCGCAGAGAGTTACGCAGTATTTT
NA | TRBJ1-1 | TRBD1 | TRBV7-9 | CASSPKGQGTEAFF | TGTGCCAGCAGCCCCAAGGGACAGGGCACTGAAGCTTTCTTT
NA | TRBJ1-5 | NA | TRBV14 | CASSRNEDSQNQPQHF | TGTGCCAGCAGCCGAAACGAGGACAGCCAGAATCAGCCCCAGCATTTT
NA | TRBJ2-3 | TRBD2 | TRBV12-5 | CASNLAGGDTQYF | TGTGCTAGTAACCTAGCGGGGGGAGATACGCAGTATTTT
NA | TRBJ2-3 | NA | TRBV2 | CASSGGGSTDTQYF | TGTGCCAGCAGCGGGGGTGGGAGTACAGATACGCAGTATTTT
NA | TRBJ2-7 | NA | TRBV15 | CATSRGGMFHEQYF | TGTGCCACCAGCAGAGGTGGAATGTTTCACGAGCAGTACTTC
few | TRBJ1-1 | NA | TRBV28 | CASSKPGALNTEAFF | TGTGCCAGCAGTAAACCTGGGGCCCTGAACACTGAAGCTTTCTTT
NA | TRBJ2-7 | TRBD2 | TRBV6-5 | CASTPASGINEQYF | TGTGCCAGCACCCCGGCTAGCGGGATCAACGAGCAGTACTTC
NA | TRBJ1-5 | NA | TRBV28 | CASSLGTVGDQPQHF | TGTGCCAGCAGTTTAGGAACAGTGGGAGATCAGCCCCAGCATTTT
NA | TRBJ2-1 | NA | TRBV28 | CASSLTYNEQFF | TGTGCCAGCAGCCTTACCTACAATGAGCAGTTCTTC
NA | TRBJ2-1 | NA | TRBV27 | CASSRTPPLASRSNEQFF | TGTGCCAGCAGTCGAACACCCCCCCTGGCTAGCCGGAGCAATGAGCAGTTCTTC
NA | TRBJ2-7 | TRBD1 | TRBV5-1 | CASTYSPGQGGYEQYF | TGCGCCAGCACGTATTCCCCGGGACAGGGGGGCTACGAGCAGTACTTC
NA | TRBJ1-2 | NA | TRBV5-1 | CASSLVPENYGYTF | TGCGCCAGCAGCTTGGTTCCAGAGAACTATGGCTACACCTTC
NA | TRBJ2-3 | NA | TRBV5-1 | CASSSFSTEDTQYF | TGCGCCAGCAGCTCGTTTTCAACAGAAGATACGCAGTATTTT
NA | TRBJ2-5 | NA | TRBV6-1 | CASSEAGPTAGETQYF | TGTGCCAGCAGTGAAGCAGGGCCGACGGCGGGGGAGACCCAGTACTTC
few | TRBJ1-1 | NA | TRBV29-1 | CSVFRVGTEAFF | TGCAGCGTTTTTAGGGTTGGTACTGAAGCTTTCTTT
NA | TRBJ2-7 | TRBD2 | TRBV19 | CASSPGLAEAVSSFEQYF | TGTGCCAGTAGCCCGGGACTAGCGGAGGCAGTAAGTAGTTTCGAGCAGTACTTC
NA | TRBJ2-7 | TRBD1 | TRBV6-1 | CASNDRDRISYEQYF | TGTGCCAGCAATGACCGGGACAGGATCTCCTACGAGCAGTACTTC
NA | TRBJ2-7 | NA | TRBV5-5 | CASSLLWESHEQYF | TGTGCCAGCAGCTTGTTGTGGGAGTCCCACGAGCAGTACTTC
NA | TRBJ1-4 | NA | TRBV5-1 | CASSQSGGIDEKLFF | TGCGCCAGCAGCCAATCGGGGGGAATTGATGAAAAACTGTTTTTT
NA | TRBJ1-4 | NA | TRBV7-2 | CASSRTGLANEKLFF | TGTGCCAGCAGCCGTACAGGGCTGGCGAATGAAAAACTGTTTTTT
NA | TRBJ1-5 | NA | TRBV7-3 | CASSPRGQYSNQPQHF | TGTGCCAGCAGCCCGCGAGGCCAATATAGCAATCAGCCCCAGCATTTT
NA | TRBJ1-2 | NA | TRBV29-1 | CSVPRDFSGGYTF | TGCAGCGTCCCAAGGGACTTTAGTGGGGGCTACACCTTC
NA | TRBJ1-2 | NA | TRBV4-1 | CASSSQTGPNYGYTF | TGCGCCAGCAGCTCACAGACAGGACCTAACTATGGCTACACCTTC
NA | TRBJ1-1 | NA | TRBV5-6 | CASSLLGGMNTEAFF | TGTGCCAGCAGCTTATTGGGGGGGATGAACACTGAAGCTTTCTTT
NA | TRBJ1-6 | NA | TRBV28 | CASSLWGRVANSPLHF | TGTGCCAGCAGTTTATGGGGCAGGGTTGCCAATTCACCCCTCCACTTT
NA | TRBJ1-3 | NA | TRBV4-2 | CASSRGGNTIYF | TGTGCCAGCAGCCGCGGGGGAAACACCATATATTTT
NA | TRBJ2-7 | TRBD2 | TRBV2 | CASSPGLAGVSEQYF | TGTGCCAGCAGCCCGGGACTAGCGGGAGTCTCAGAGCAGTACTTC
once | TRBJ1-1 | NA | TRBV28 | CASSLVAGMNTEAFF | TGTGCCAGCAGTTTGGTCGCAGGGATGAACACTGAAGCTTTCTTT
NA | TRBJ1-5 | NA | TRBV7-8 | CASSLAGIRPYSNQPQHF | TGTGCCAGCAGCTTAGCCGGAATCCGACCCTATAGCAATCAGCCCCAGCATTTT
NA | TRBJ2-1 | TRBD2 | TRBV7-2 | CASSRRSGRVDNEQFF | TGTGCCAGCAGCCGCCGTAGCGGGAGGGTGGACAATGAGCAGTTCTTC
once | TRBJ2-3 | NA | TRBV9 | CASSTLLGSGTDTQYF | TGTGCCAGCAGTACTCTATTGGGGAGCGGTACAGATACGCAGTATTTT
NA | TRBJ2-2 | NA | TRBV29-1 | CSVVEDRNTGELFF | TGCAGCGTTGTAGAGGATAGGAACACCGGGGAGCTGTTTTTT
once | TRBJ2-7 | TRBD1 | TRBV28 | CASTLKGQGVREQYF | TGTGCCAGCACCCTAAAGGGACAGGGGGTCAGAGAGCAGTACTTC
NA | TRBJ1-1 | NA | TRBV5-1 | CASSLESPGFTEAFF | TGCGCCAGCAGCTTGGAGTCGCCAGGTTTTACTGAAGCTTTCTTT
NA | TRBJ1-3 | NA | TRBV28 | CASSLFPAGNTIYF | TGTGCCAGCAGTTTATTTCCCGCTGGAAACACCATATATTTT
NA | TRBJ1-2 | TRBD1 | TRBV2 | CASSEETGVSGYTF | TGTGCCAGCAGTGAAGAAACAGGGGTTAGTGGCTACACCTTC
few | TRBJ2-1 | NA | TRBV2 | CASISLAAYNEQFF | TGTGCCAGCATATCCCTCGCGGCCTACAATGAGCAGTTCTTC
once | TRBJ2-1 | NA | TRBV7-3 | CASSLPPIHNEQFF | TGTGCCAGCAGCTTACCCCCCATACACAATGAGCAGTTCTTC
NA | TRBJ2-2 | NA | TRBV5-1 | CASSLNPGGSTGELFF | TGCGCCAGCAGCTTAAATCCAGGAGGTAGCACCGGGGAGCTGTTTTTT
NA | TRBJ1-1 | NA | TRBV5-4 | CASSLVGDAAFF | TGTGCCAGCAGCTTGGTAGGTGATGCGGCTTTCTTT
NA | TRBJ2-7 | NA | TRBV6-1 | CASGVGMGPTYEQYF | TGTGCCAGCGGGGTAGGAATGGGGCCGACCTACGAGCAGTACTTC
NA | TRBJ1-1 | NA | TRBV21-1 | CASSKARRGHENTEAFF | TGTGCCAGCAGCAAAGCTCGTCGGGGACACGAAAACACTGAAGCTTTCTTT
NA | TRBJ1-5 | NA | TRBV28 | CASSLIGQPQHF | TGTGCCAGCAGTTTGATTGGTCAGCCCCAGCATTTT